A single sample is the source of the 30 T cell receptor beta chains below, sequenced in a study of blood T cells in healthy people across ages (dated by TCRdb to between 2014 and 2017). The library was generated by 5' RACE. This sample was sequenced with an Illumina HiSeq 2500. A second PCR of 7 to 11 cycles was performed with a sample-barcoded 5' primer and a J-beta primer mix. TCRdb's own reprocessing of the public reads used fastp at Q25 and MiXCR and kept productive beta chains. Entries that share a CDR3 protein sequence are merged under the most common genes and DNA. For this sample there are under 2 million distinct CDR3 sequences; 30% to 40% appear just once. Around 11% of the sample belongs to the ten largest clones. Sequences were obtained from blood. The source is a woman in her twenties or thirties in good health.

The V and J genes are TRBV6-1 and TRBJ1-3; the D is unclear. V gave up 1 base and J gave up 4 bases, with 5 bases separating them. This CDR3 has 13 amino acids. Germline V gives CDR1 MNHNS, CDR2 SASEGT. This chain's CDR3 is CASSEVRGNTIYF. The CDR3 nucleotides read TGTGCCAGCAGTGAAGTCAGGGGAAACACCATATATTTT.

About this clonotype itself: A much bigger clone sits one base away, suggesting this may be a read error. The chain uses TRBV29-1 and TRBJ2-1, with 14 bases matching TRBD2. Losses at the gene ends were 7 bases for V and 10 bases for J; bases not matched to a gene: 18. The CDR3 contains 17 residues. Germline loops: CDR1 SQVTM, CDR2 ANQGSEA. The CDR3 DNA follows: TGCAGCGCTGATCCGGGACTAGCGGGAGCGGGGTTGCCCGAGCAGTTCTTC. The encoded protein is CSADPGLAGAGLPEQFF.

This clonotype was counted many times. The chain has TRBV20-1 and TRBJ2-1; TRBD2 aligns across 13 bases. The length of the CDR3 is 14 residues. The trim removed 5 bases at V and 5 bases at J, leaving 3 bases unmatched. Per germline, CDR1 DFQATT and CDR2 SNEGSKA (reference sequence). This CDR3 reads CSAAGLAGHNEQFF. DNA for the CDR3: TGCAGTGCTGCGGGACTAGCGGGGCACAATGAGCAGTTCTTC.

About this clonotype: One junction end disagrees with the germline gene, perhaps due to a read error. The chain recombines TRBV29-1 with TRBJ1-4, with TRBD1 matching 7 bases. The CDR3 loop spans 15 amino acids. The V gene's germline CDR1 is SQVTM and CDR2 ANQGSEA. DNA of the CDR3: TGCAGCGTAGCGAGACAGGGATCAACTAATGAAAGACTGTTTTTT. Its protein product is CSVARQGSTNERLFF.

This clonotype was observed a single time. This sequence joins TRBV6-6 and TRBJ1-4; TRBD1 agrees at 9 bases. Trimming cost V 5 bases and J 4 bases; bases outside gene matches: 11. CDR1 and CDR2 from the germline V gene are MNHNY and SVGAGI (reference sequence). This CDR3 is built from 17 residues. In DNA form, the CDR3 reads TGTGCCAGCAGTCCCCGACAGGGGGAATCTGATAATGAAAAACTGTTTTTT. Its protein product is CASSPRQGESDNEKLFF.

This clonotype appeared a few times. This sequence joins TRBV20-1 and TRBJ1-2; 9 bases map to TRBD1. CDR3 length: 17 amino acids. J gave up 5 bases and V 0 bases, and 13 bases lay outside the gene matches. Germline V gene data show CDR1 as DFQATT and CDR2 as SNEGSKA (reference sequence). CDR3 sequence: CSARDLPLTGQGYGYTF. The CDR3 nucleotides read TGCAGTGCTAGAGATCTCCCCCTCACGGGACAGGGATATGGCTACACCTTC.

The chain employs TRBV18 and TRBJ2-7; tentatively, D is TRBD2 (6 bases). Germline V CDR1 and CDR2: KGHSH, LQKENI. Trimming took 2 bases from V and 3 from J, leaving 14 bases between them. The CDR3 is made up of 15 amino acids. CDR3 nucleotides: TGTGCCAGCTCACCAGTCAGCGGGTCATTCTACGAGCAGTACTTC. Residues: CASSPVSGSFYEQYF.

This clonotype has more than one count but fewer than ten. The V gene is TRBV27, the J gene TRBJ1-2; possible D gene TRBD1, 5 bases. CDR1 MNHEY and CDR2 SMNVEV come from the germline V gene (reference sequence). Trimming took off 6 bases at V and 4 bases at J, with 15 bases between the two ends. CDR3 length: 14 amino acids. The CDR3 DNA reads TGTGCCAGCAGGAAACCGGGGGAGAGCTATGGCTACACCTTC. Its protein product is CASRKPGESYGYTF.

This clonotype was recorded a few times. The genes are TRBV29-1 and TRBJ1-1, with D perhaps matching TRBD1 (5 bases). V shed 6 bases and J shed 3 bases, with 8 bases lying between them. Germline lookup yields CDR1 SQVTM and CDR2 ANQGSEA. The CDR3 runs 11 residues. The DNA for the CDR3 is TGCAGCGTCTGGGGGGACACTGAAGCTTTCTTT. Encoded protein: CSVWGDTEAFF.

The V gene is TRBV7-6, the J gene TRBJ2-6; 8 nucleotides align to TRBD1. V trimming: 5 bases; J trimming: 2 bases; junction bases outside the gene matches: 11. The CDR3 consists of 18 residues. Germline V lookup: CDR1 SGHVS, CDR2 FNYEAQ. The CDR3 bases are TGTGCCAGCAGCCCGAGTACAGGGGGAATCACTGGGGCCAACGTCCTGACTTTC. The encoded protein is CASSPSTGGITGANVLTF.

This clonotype turned up a few times. The chain has TRBV29-1 and TRBJ1-4; TRBD1 is a possible D gene (5 bases). Deletions cut 1 base from V and 7 bases from J, with 13 bases between. The germline CDR1 and CDR2 sequences are SQVTM and ANQGSEA. The CDR3 has 14 residues. The CDR3 is CSVEGGQGGEKLFF. The CDR3 DNA sequence: TGCAGCGTTGAAGGAGGGCAGGGAGGTGAAAAACTGTTTTTT.

CDR3 bases: TGCAGTGCTAGAGCTCGCGGACAGTATAATTCACCCCTCCACTTT. It codes for CSARARGQYNSPLHF. This rearrangement joins TRBV20-1 to TRBJ1-6, with a weak D call TRBD1 (6 bases). This CDR3 region has 15 residues. Deletions cut 1 base from V and 4 bases from J, with 11 bases between. CDR1 is DFQATT, CDR2 SNEGSKA, per germline (reference sequence).

The sample holds a few counts of this clonotype. The gene calls are TRBV5-1 and TRBJ2-3; 7 nucleotides agree with TRBD2. With V trimmed by 2 bases and J by 0 bases, 6 bases remained unmatched. This CDR3 has 16 residues. Germline V gives CDR1 SGHRS, CDR2 YFSETQ. The CDR3: CASSFALAASTDTQYF. For the CDR3, the DNA is TGCGCCAGCAGCTTCGCCCTAGCGGCTAGCACAGATACGCAGTATTTT. Looking up the rest from reference TRBV5-1 and TRBJ2-3 gives the full variable domain: KAGVTQTPRYLIKTRGQQVTLSCSPISGHRSVSWYQQTPGQGLQFLFEYFSETQRNKGNFPGRFSGRQFSNSRSEMNVSTLELGDSALYLCASSFALAASTDTQYFGPGTRLTVL.

The rearrangement links TRBV9 to TRBJ2-5; either TRBD1 or TRBD2 may supply D (5 bases each). The V and J ends lost 2 bases and 4 bases respectively, with 12 bases between them. CDR3 length: 14 residues. Germline CDR1 and CDR2: SGDLS and YYNGEE. The CDR3: CASSVRARGETQYF. Here the CDR3 DNA reads TGTGCCAGCAGCGTCAGGGCCCGGGGAGAGACCCAGTACTTC.

On this clonotype itself: One junction end does not reproduce the germline sequence, and a read error may be involved. The V and J genes are TRBV30 and TRBJ2-1; possibly TRBD2 for D (5 bases). The CDR3 covers 12 residues. In germline, CDR1 is GTSNPN, CDR2 SVGIG (reference sequence). CDR3 DNA: TGTGCCTGGGGTGTAAACCAACTAGGGCAGTTCTTC. Its protein product is CAWGVNQLGQFF.

J is TRBJ2-1 and V is TRBV5-1, with TRBD2 matching over 11 bases. Germline values: CDR1 SGHRS, CDR2 YFSETQ. The CDR3 runs 16 residues. V dropped 0 bases and J dropped 3; count of bases not matched to a gene: 2. The CDR3 protein is CASSLDGTSGYNEQFF. The CDR3 bases are TGCGCCAGCAGCTTGGATGGGACTAGCGGCTACAATGAGCAGTTCTTC.

The table lists this clonotype with a few counts. This chain connects TRBV6-6 to TRBJ2-3; TRBD2 matches at 13 bases. The CDR3 runs to 18 residues. V shed 0 bases, J shed 0 bases, and the junction held 3 bases outside the gene matches. CDR1 is MNHNY, CDR2 SVGAGI, per germline (reference sequence). CDR3 sequence: CASSYSGTSGTSTDTQYF. The CDR3 region has the DNA TGTGCCAGCAGTTACTCCGGGACTAGCGGGACTAGCACAGATACGCAGTATTTT.

A word on this clonotype: A clone one base away is much larger, so this may be a read error. The rearrangement links TRBV29-1 to TRBJ2-1, with D perhaps TRBD1 (6 bases). This CDR3 spans 15 amino acids. The germline gives CDR1 SQVTM, CDR2 ANQGSEA. This CDR3 is CSVEDVLGALNERFF. In nucleotides, the CDR3 is TGCAGCGTTGAAGACGTCTTGGGGGCCCTCAATGAGCGGTTCTTC.

The CDR3: CASSRGTGVGETQYF. CDR3 in DNA: TGCGCCAGCAGCCGAGGGACAGGGGTAGGCGAGACCCAGTACTTC. The V call is TRBV5-1, the J call TRBJ2-5, with 10 bases that match TRBD1. This CDR3 contains 15 residues. CDR1 is SGHRS, CDR2 YFSETQ, per germline. V gave up 4 bases and J gave up 5 bases; unmatched junction bases: 8.

As regards this clonotype: One junction end does not reproduce the germline sequence, and a read error may be involved. DNA for the CDR3: TGCAGTGCTGAGGCGGGCCGATTCGGTTACCTTTATGGCCACACCTTC. It specifies CSAEAGRFGYLYGHTF. This chain uses TRBV20-1 with TRBJ1-2; D gene uncertain. CDR3 size: 16 residues. CDR1 and CDR2 from the germline V gene are DFQATT and SNEGSKA (reference sequence).

The rearrangement links TRBV6-4 to TRBJ1-2, with TRBD1 matching 8 bases. The CDR3 totals 11 residues. Trimming at V came to 6 bases and at J to 13 bases, leaving 7 bases not matched to a gene. Germline CDR1 MRHNA, CDR2 SNTAGT. This CDR3 reads CASRDRETFTF. Written as DNA, the CDR3 is TGTGCCAGCAGGGACAGGGAAACATTCACCTTC.

The chain combines TRBV7-9 with TRBJ2-1; D is possibly TRBD2 (6 bases). Germline CDR1 reads SEHNR; CDR2 reads FQNEAQ (reference sequence). The CDR3 sequence is 15 residues long. The germline V and J ends were trimmed by 6 bases and 0 bases, with 12 bases remaining between them. DNA of the CDR3: TGTGCCAGCAGGGGAGGCAGCAGCTCCTACAATGAGCAGTTCTTC. It is translated as CASRGGSSSYNEQFF.

This clonotype was found many times. This chain uses TRBV5-1 with TRBJ2-5, with 12 bases fitting TRBD2. V lost 4 bases to trimming and J lost 2 bases; unmatched junction nucleotides: 9. The V gene's germline CDR1 is SGHRS and CDR2 YFSETQ. The CDR3 length is 17 residues. The CDR3 spells CASSPPTSGGLQETQYF. DNA of the CDR3: TGCGCCAGCAGCCCACCCACTAGCGGGGGGCTACAAGAGACCCAGTACTTC.

In its sample, this clonotype was seen a few times. The chain employs TRBV20-1 and TRBJ2-1, with D perhaps matching TRBD1 (6 bases). There are 15 residues in the CDR3. V was shortened by 2 bases and J by 4 bases, with 15 bases between the two germline ends. Germline assignment: CDR1 DFQATT and CDR2 SNEGSKA (reference sequence). The CDR3 sequence is CSARPPTGFYNEQFF. The DNA of the CDR3 is TGCAGTGCTAGACCCCCTACAGGGTTTTACAATGAGCAGTTCTTC.

As concerns this clonotype: At one end the junction does not follow the germline gene, possibly because of a read error. The rearrangement links TRBV27 to TRBJ2-7; weak D call: TRBD1 (6 bases). Germline V gene data show CDR1 as MNHEY and CDR2 as SMNVEV (reference sequence). The CDR3 covers 16 residues. Written as DNA, the CDR3 is TGTGCCAGCAAAGAATCGTGGGGGCACACCTCCTGCGAGCAGTACTTC. This translates into CASKESWGHTSCEQYF.

V usage is TRBV5-1 and J usage is TRBJ1-1; D call uncertain. CDR3 length: 16 amino acids. Looked up from germline, CDR1 is SGHRS and CDR2 is YFSETQ. The V and J ends lost 7 bases and 4 bases respectively, with 23 bases between them. This CDR3 is CASGNLAQANPTEAFF. CDR3 DNA sequence: TGCGCCAGCGGCAACCTGGCCCAGGCCAACCCCACTGAAGCTTTCTTT. Variable domain in full (rest from reference TRBV5-1 and TRBJ1-1): KAGVTQTPRYLIKTRGQQVTLSCSPISGHRSVSWYQQTPGQGLQFLFEYFSETQRNKGNFPGRFSGRQFSNSRSEMNVSTLELGDSALYLCASGNLAQANPTEAFFGQGTRLTVV.

This clonotype turned up a few times. The chain links TRBV4-2 to TRBJ2-5; weak D call: TRBD2 (6 bases). Germline V gene sequence: CDR1 LGHNA, CDR2 YNFKEQ. The CDR3 runs 14 residues. Trimming pared 4 bases from V and 3 bases from J, leaving 12 bases between. CDR3 protein: CASSRVGGEETQYF. CDR3 nucleotide sequence: TGTGCCAGCAGCCGAGTAGGCGGGGAAGAGACCCAGTACTTC.

V usage is TRBV7-3 and J usage is TRBJ2-1; D is tentatively TRBD1 or TRBD2 (5 bases each). This CDR3 has 16 amino acids. Germline loops: CDR1 SGHTA, CDR2 FQGTGA. Between the trimmed V and J ends, which lost 1 base and 3 bases, there was a span of 13 bases. In DNA, the CDR3 is TGTGCCAGCAGCTTAAGTGGGGGTCAGGGCTACAATGAGCAGTTCTTC. Translation: CASSLSGGQGYNEQFF. The variable domain in full, completed from reference TRBV7-3 and TRBJ2-1, reads GAGVSQTPSNKVTEKGKYVELRCDPISGHTALYWYRQSLGQGPEFLIYFQGTGAADDSGLPNDRFFAVRPEGSVSTLKIQRTERGDSAVYLCASSLSGGQGYNEQFFGPGTRLTVL.

This clonotype was seen repeatedly, ten times or more. V gene TRBV24-1 combines with J gene TRBJ2-1; the D is unclear. V was shortened by 4 bases and J by 0 bases, with 6 bases between the two germline ends. This CDR3 region has 14 residues. Germline assignment: CDR1 KGHDR and CDR2 SFDVKD. The CDR3 here is CATSDWSSYNEQFF. The CDR3 bases are TGTGCCACCAGTGACTGGAGCTCCTACAATGAGCAGTTCTTC.

The chain uses TRBV12-3 or TRBV12-4 and TRBJ2-2; 7 bases map to TRBD1. The CDR3 sequence is 15 residues long. V lost 5 bases to trimming and J lost 4 bases; unmatched junction nucleotides: 7. The CDR3 here is CASSPWDSVTGELFF. In DNA, the CDR3 is TGTGCCAGCAGTCCCTGGGACAGCGTCACCGGGGAGCTGTTTTTT.